Following are 27 T cell receptor beta chains from one sample sequenced in a study of blood T cell repertoires in COVID-19. Profiled with immunoSEQ multiplex PCR; TCRdb holds only in-frame clones, not every one. Of more than 350,000 clones listed, 80% to 90% are singletons. The material sequenced was PBMCs or T cells enriched from blood (not recorded which). The source of these receptors is a man between 18 and 35 years old who had recovered from COVID-19.

The sample holds one count of this clone. The CDR3 protein is CASSSFLGPNTEAFF. The CDR3 DNA is TGTGCCAGCAGCTCCTTTTTGGGGCCAAACACTGAAGCTTTCTTT. The gene calls are TRBV7-8 and TRBJ1-1, with D maybe TRBD1 (5 bases). The ends were cut back, 4 bases at V and 2 bases at J, with 14 bases in the middle. This CDR3 region has 15 residues. CDR1 SGHVS and CDR2 FQNEAQ come from the germline V gene. Supplemented by reference TRBV7-8 and TRBJ1-1, the full variable domain reads GAGVSQSPRYKVAKRGQDVALRCDPISGHVSLFWYQQALGQGPEFLTYFQNEAQLDKSGLPSDRFFAERPEGSVSTLKIQRTQQEDSAVYLCASSSFLGPNTEAFFGQGTRLTVV.

The chain uses TRBV5-1 and TRBJ1-5; D is undetermined. Germline assignment: CDR1 SGHRS and CDR2 YFSETQ. V was shortened by 0 bases and J by 2 bases, with 9 bases between the two germline ends. The CDR3 consists of 15 residues. The CDR3: CASSLDSAGNQPQHF. CDR3 DNA: TGCGCCAGCAGCTTGGATTCCGCGGGCAATCAGCCCCAGCATTTT.

The chain joins TRBV3-1 (or the pseudogene TRBV3-2) to TRBJ1-2; TRBD1 agrees at 7 bases. The CDR3 is made up of 16 amino acids. CDR1 and CDR2 (germline): LGHDT, YNNKEL (reference sequence). J was trimmed by 6 bases and V by 3 bases; bases with no gene match: 13. CDR3 bases: TGTGCCAGCAGCCATAGAAAGACCGACAGGGCCAATGGCTACACCTTC. This codes for CASSHRKTDRANGYTF.

The chain carries TRBV2 and TRBJ1-5, with 7 bases fitting TRBD1. The V and J ends lost 6 bases and 3 bases, in that order; junction bases with no gene match: 8. This CDR3 region has 15 residues. CDR1 and CDR2 (germline): SNHLY, FYNNEI. The CDR3 DNA is TGTGCCAGCAGATTCGGGACAGTACACAATCAGCCCCAGCATTTT. It encodes CASRFGTVHNQPQHF.

This sequence joins TRBV9 and TRBJ2-7; 7 positions match TRBD1. V shed 3 bases and J 6 bases; nucleotides not matched to a gene: 15. The CDR3 contains 16 residues. Germline V lookup: CDR1 SGDLS, CDR2 YYNGEE. The CDR3 DNA sequence: TGTGCCAGCAGCGCACGCCCAGACAGGGTGGGGCGCGAGCAGTACTTC. Translation gives CASSARPDRVGREQYF.

The chain employs TRBV9 and TRBJ2-1; 12 bases map to TRBD2. This CDR3 comprises 19 residues. Germline CDR1 SGDLS, CDR2 YYNGEE. Unmatched junction bases numbered 11, after V lost 0 bases and J lost 4 bases. In DNA, the CDR3 is TGTGCCAGCAGCGTAGATCCCTCCCTAGCGGGAGGGGTATACAATGAGCAGTTCTTC. It encodes CASSVDPSLAGGVYNEQFF.

V gene TRBV30 combines with J gene TRBJ1-1; no clear D gene. The ends were cut back, 0 bases at V and 9 bases at J, with 14 bases in the middle. The CDR3 consists of 13 residues. CDR1 GTSNPN and CDR2 SVGIG come from the germline V gene (reference sequence). The DNA for the CDR3 is TGTGCCTGGAGTGTTGGTCAGTACAATCAAGCTTTCTTT. Residues: CAWSVGQYNQAFF. The full variable domain, in which reference TRBV30 and TRBJ1-1 provide the parts outside the CDR3, is SQTIHQWPATLVQPVGSPLSLECTVEGTSNPNLYWYRQAAGRGLQLLFYSVGIGQISSEVPQNLSASRPQDRQFILSSKKLLLSDSGFYLCAWSVGQYNQAFFGQGTRLTVV.

The V call is TRBV2, the J call TRBJ2-7; 7 nucleotides match TRBD1. Germline V gene lookup returns CDR1 SNHLY and CDR2 FYNNEI. The CDR3 has 14 residues. The V segment lost 8 bases and the J segment 9 bases; nucleotides outside the gene matches: 16. CDR3: CASANGTALRGQYF. In DNA form, the CDR3 reads TGTGCCAGCGCTAACGGGACAGCCCTTCGGGGGCAGTACTTC.

The chain is built from TRBV19 and TRBJ1-1, with 12 bases fitting TRBD1. With V trimmed by 4 bases and J by 9 bases, 9 bases remained unmatched. The CDR3 is 15 amino acids. The germline V gene has CDR1 LNHDA and CDR2 SQIVND (reference sequence). CDR3 bases: TGTGCCAGTAGTACAGAGGGACAGGGGGCGAGTAAAGCTTTCTTT. Amino acid sequence: CASSTEGQGASKAFF.

In the case of this clone: This same CDR3 is encoded by further DNA sequences in the sample. The genes are TRBV18 and TRBJ1-1, with D uncertain. Germline values: CDR1 KGHSH, CDR2 LQKENI. Trimming cost V 3 bases and J 0 bases, with 2 bases left between them. The CDR3 has 12 residues. The CDR3 sequence is CASSPMNTEAFF. For the CDR3, the DNA is TGTGCCAGCTCACCTATGAACACTGAAGCTTTCTTT. The entire variable domain, with the rest obtained from reference TRBV18 and TRBJ1-1, is as follows: NAGVMQNPRHLVRRRGQEARLRCSPMKGHSHVYWYRQLPEEGLKFMVYLQKENIIDESGMPKERFSAEFPKEGPSILRIQQVVRGDSAAYFCASSPMNTEAFFGQGTRLTVV.

V is TRBV2 and J is TRBJ1-1; D remains ambiguous. This CDR3 is 13 amino acids long. Germline V gives CDR1 SNHLY, CDR2 FYNNEI. V gave up 7 bases and J gave up 2 bases, with 11 bases separating them. CDR3 in amino acids: CASNLQFNTEAFF. CDR3 DNA: TGTGCCAGCAATTTACAGTTTAACACTGAAGCTTTCTTT. Filled out from reference TRBV2 and TRBJ1-1, the complete variable domain reads EPEVTQTPSHQVTQMGQEVILRCVPISNHLYFYWYRQILGQKVEFLVSFYNNEISEKSEIFDDQFSVERPDGSNFTLKIRSTKLEDSAMYFCASNLQFNTEAFFGQGTRLTVV.

This clone was counted only a few times. The chain joins TRBV7-8 to TRBJ1-1; 11 nucleotides line up with TRBD1. Germline V lookup: CDR1 SGHVS, CDR2 FQNEAQ. Trimming took 4 bases from V and 4 from J; bases not matched to a gene: 11. The CDR3 has 17 amino acids. CDR3 region: CASSSKRTGGAITEAFF. The CDR3 DNA is TGTGCCAGCAGCTCGAAAAGGACAGGGGGCGCAATCACTGAAGCTTTCTTT.

This chain connects TRBV11-2 to TRBJ1-2; possible D gene TRBD1, 6 bases. Trimming pared 5 bases from V and 8 bases from J, leaving 15 bases between. The CDR3 totals 13 residues. Germline V CDR1 and CDR2: SGHAT, FQNNGV. CDR3: CASSKSGGWGYTF. The CDR3 DNA is TGTGCCAGCAGCAAGTCGGGGGGCTGGGGCTACACCTTC.

The chain employs TRBV27 and TRBJ2-5; 8 positions match TRBD1. CDR1 MNHEY and CDR2 SMNVEV come from the germline V gene (reference sequence). This CDR3 is built from 14 residues. J gave up 6 bases and V 2 bases, and 5 bases lay outside the gene matches. The CDR3 DNA reads TGTGCCAGCAGTTTACAGGGGGCTTTGCAGACCCAGTACTTC. It translates to CASSLQGALQTQYF.

The chain joins TRBV29-1 to TRBJ1-2; weak D call: TRBD1 (5 bases). Germline CDR1 reads SQVTM; CDR2 reads ANQGSEA. This CDR3 has 16 residues. V was shortened by 7 bases and J by 0 bases, with 21 bases between the two germline ends. This CDR3 is CSALIFGGEANYGYTF. The CDR3 region has the DNA TGCAGCGCCCTCATATTCGGAGGGGAGGCTAACTATGGCTACACCTTC.

The V gene is TRBV3-1 (or the pseudogene TRBV3-2), the J gene TRBJ2-7; D is possibly TRBD2 (5 bases). The V end was cut by 5 bases, the J end by 2 bases, with 13 bases between. Germline V gene data show CDR1 as LGHDT and CDR2 as YNNKEL (reference sequence). The CDR3 loop spans 14 amino acids. The CDR3: CASSSSGRTYEQYF. As DNA, the CDR3 is TGTGCCAGCAGCTCAAGCGGACGTACCTACGAGCAGTACTTC.

The genes are TRBV18 and TRBJ1-1; D is ambiguous. Germline CDR1 is KGHSH and CDR2 is LQKENI. V lost 2 bases, J lost 0 bases, and 10 bases lay in between. This CDR3 spans 15 amino acids. The CDR3 sequence: CASSPREIMNTEAFF. The CDR3 DNA follows: TGTGCCAGCTCACCAAGGGAGATCATGAACACTGAAGCTTTCTTT. The whole variable domain, filled in from reference TRBV18 and TRBJ1-1, reads NAGVMQNPRHLVRRRGQEARLRCSPMKGHSHVYWYRQLPEEGLKFMVYLQKENIIDESGMPKERFSAEFPKEGPSILRIQQVVRGDSAAYFCASSPREIMNTEAFFGQGTRLTVV.

V and J are TRBV6-5 and TRBJ2-7, with D unresolved. The germline V gene has CDR1 MNHEY and CDR2 SVGAGI. V was clipped by 6 bases and J by 3 bases, with 6 bases between them. This CDR3 contains 11 residues. The CDR3 DNA reads as TGTGCCAGCAGGGCCGACTACGAGCAGTACTTC. Protein sequence: CASRADYEQYF.

The genes are TRBV12-5 and TRBJ2-2; TRBD2 aligns across 11 bases. Germline CDR1 is LGHNT and CDR2 is FRNRAP. The V segment lost 3 bases and the J segment 3 bases; nucleotides outside the gene matches: 6. The CDR3 covers 17 residues. The CDR3 DNA reads TGTGCTAGTGGTTTCGTACTAGCGGGGGCCCACACCGGGGAGCTGTTTTTT. It codes for CASGFVLAGAHTGELFF.

The V call is TRBV5-1, the J call TRBJ1-2; 8 bases are shared with TRBD1. This CDR3 region has 17 residues. The germline V gene encodes CDR1 SGHRS and CDR2 YFSETQ. V gave up 4 bases and J gave up 2 bases; unmatched junction bases: 13. CDR3: CASSAQSSQGANYGYTF. The CDR3 DNA follows: TGCGCCAGCAGCGCCCAATCCTCCCAGGGGGCCAACTATGGCTACACCTTC.

V gene TRBV7-6 combines with J gene TRBJ2-7; 7 nucleotides agree with TRBD1. This CDR3 has 16 residues. Germline CDR1 is SGHVS and CDR2 is FNYEAQ. The J segment lost 4 bases and the V segment lost 0 bases, leaving 9 bases of the junction unmatched. The CDR3 region is CASSLAGPGGLYEQYF. CDR3 bases: TGTGCCAGCAGCTTAGCGGGGCCAGGGGGTCTATACGAGCAGTACTTC.

This chain links TRBV20-1 with TRBJ2-1; D ambiguous. This CDR3 is 10 amino acids long. Trimming took off 3 bases at V and 12 bases at J, with 9 bases between the two ends. From germline, CDR1 is DFQATT and CDR2 SNEGSKA (reference sequence). The CDR3 region is CSASSSRQFF. In nucleotides, the CDR3 is TGCAGTGCTAGCTCGTCCAGGCAGTTCTTC.

Remarks on this clone: One junction end does not reproduce the germline sequence, and a read error may be involved. The rearrangement joins TRBV3-1 (or the pseudogene TRBV3-2) to TRBJ2-7; D remains unclear. CDR3 length: 13 residues. Germline V gene lookup returns CDR1 LGHDT and CDR2 YNNKEL (reference sequence). CDR3 protein: CASSKDGVYEQYF. The CDR3 DNA reads TGTGCCAGCAGCAAAGATGGAGTCTACGAGCAGTACTTC.

This clone was seen a handful of times. The rearrangement links TRBV12-3 or TRBV12-4 to TRBJ1-1, with no clear D. With 5 bases removed from V and 8 bases from J, the gap between germline ends came to 12 bases. The CDR3 consists of 12 residues. CDR3 in amino acids: CASSPAGREAFF. For the CDR3, the DNA is TGTGCCAGCAGTCCGGCGGGTCGGGAAGCTTTCTTT.

The V gene is TRBV30, the J gene TRBJ2-5, with 7 nucleotides matching TRBD2. This CDR3 has 14 residues. The germline V gene has CDR1 GTSNPN and CDR2 SVGIG (reference sequence). The V gene end was trimmed by 2 bases and the J gene end by 5 bases; junction bases not matched to a gene: 8. CDR3 protein: CAWSSGGSGETQYF. In DNA form, the CDR3 reads TGTGCCTGGAGTTCCGGCGGGAGCGGCGAGACCCAGTACTTC.

The chain combines TRBV5-1 with TRBJ2-1; TRBD2 aligns across 10 bases. Germline V gene sequence: CDR1 SGHRS, CDR2 YFSETQ. This CDR3 has 15 residues. Trimming removed 7 bases from V and 11 bases from J; junction bases left unmatched: 15. CDR3 coding DNA: TGCGCCAGCTGCCCTCCGGGAGCGGGGGGGCGTCAGCAGTTCTTC. Translated: CASCPPGAGGRQQFF.

This clone has more than one count but fewer than ten. J is TRBJ2-4 and V is TRBV4-2, with 15 bases lining up with TRBD2. The CDR3 covers 18 residues. Germline lookup yields CDR1 LGHNA and CDR2 YNFKEQ. J gave up 1 base and V 8 bases, and 9 bases lay outside the gene matches. The CDR3 DNA sequence: TGTGCCAGCGGCTCTGGACTAGCGGGGGGGCGGGCCAAAAACATTCAGTACTTC. Protein product: CASGSGLAGGRAKNIQYF.